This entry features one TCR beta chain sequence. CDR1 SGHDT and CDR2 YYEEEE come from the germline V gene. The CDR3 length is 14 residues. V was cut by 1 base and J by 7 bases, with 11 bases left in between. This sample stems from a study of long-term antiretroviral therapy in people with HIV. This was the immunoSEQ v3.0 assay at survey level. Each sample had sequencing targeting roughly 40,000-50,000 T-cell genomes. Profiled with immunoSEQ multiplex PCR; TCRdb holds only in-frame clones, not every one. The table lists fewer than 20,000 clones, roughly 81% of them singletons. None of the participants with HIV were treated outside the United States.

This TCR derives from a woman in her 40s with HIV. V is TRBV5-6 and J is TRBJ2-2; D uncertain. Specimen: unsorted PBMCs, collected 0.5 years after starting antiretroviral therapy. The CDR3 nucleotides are TGTGCCAGCAGCTTGTATAGTCTTGTCGGGGAGCTGTTTTTT. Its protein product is CASSLYSLVGELFF.